This record looks at one T cell receptor beta chain sequence and its context. These data belong to a study of cytotoxic CD8 clonotypes in ibrutinib-treated CLL. At the level of the study: For this cohort, patients were around eleven relapsed/refractory and approximately 15 treatment-naive, while 17 were IGHV unmutated. Following treatment for a median roughly twelve months, range 6 to 36, response samples were then taken.

Method: immunoSEQ multiplex PCR; TCRdb's copy keeps in-frame clones and lacks some. Among some 85,000 clones listed, approximately 71% were seen once. Germline loops: CDR1 SGHNT, CDR2 YYREEE (reference sequence). V gave up 4 bases and J gave up 3 bases; unmatched junction bases: 10. The CDR3 extends over 15 amino acids. The TCR beta libraries used roughly 2.2 micrograms of genomic DNA that came from cryopreserved PBMCs. The chain employs TRBV5-4 and TRBJ2-7, with 7 bases that match TRBD2. The sequencing here drew on PBMCs, taken after 24 months of ibrutinib treatment. The receptor was isolated from a human donor with chronic lymphocytic leukemia. The CDR3 protein is CASSRPGGSGYEQYF. CDR3 DNA sequence: TGTGCCAGCAGCCGTCCGGGCGGGAGTGGCTACGAGCAGTACTTC.